This TCR beta chain was identified during a study of siplizumab effects on memory and regulatory T cells. Study outcomes and limitations: The naive T cell population seemed more diverse than memory cells and seemed a major contributor to the alloresponse.

Method: immunoSEQ multiplex PCR; TCRdb's copy keeps in-frame clones and lacks some. Here the sample spans 100,000 or so clones, around nine tenths being singletons. With respect to this clone: The antigen is unknown.

The TCR was taken from a human donor in good health. The sequenced sample consisted of non-Treg CD4+ T cells sorted from blood.

The CDR3 loop reads CASRENTGEQYGYTF. CDR3 in DNA: TGCGCCAGCAGAGAGAATACAGGGGAGCAGTATGGCTACACCTTC. The chain combines TRBV5-1 with TRBJ1-2, with 7 bases lining up with TRBD1. The CDR3 extends over 15 amino acids. J gave up 5 bases and V 5 bases, and 12 bases lay outside the gene matches. Germline V gene lookup returns CDR1 SGHRS and CDR2 YFSETQ.